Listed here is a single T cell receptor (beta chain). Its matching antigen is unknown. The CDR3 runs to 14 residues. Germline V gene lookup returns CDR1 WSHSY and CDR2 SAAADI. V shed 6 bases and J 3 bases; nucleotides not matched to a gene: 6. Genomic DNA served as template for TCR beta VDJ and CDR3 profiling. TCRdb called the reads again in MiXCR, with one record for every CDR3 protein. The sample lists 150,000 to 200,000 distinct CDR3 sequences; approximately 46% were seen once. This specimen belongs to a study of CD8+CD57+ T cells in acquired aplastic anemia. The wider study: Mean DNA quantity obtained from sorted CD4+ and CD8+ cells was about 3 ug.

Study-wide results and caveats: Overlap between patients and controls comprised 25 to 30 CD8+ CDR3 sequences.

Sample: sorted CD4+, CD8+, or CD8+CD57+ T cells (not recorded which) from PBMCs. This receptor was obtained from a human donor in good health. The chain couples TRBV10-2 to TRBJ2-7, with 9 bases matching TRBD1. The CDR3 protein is CASREGTGNYEQYF. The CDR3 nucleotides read TGCGCCAGCAGGGAGGGGACAGGGAACTACGAGCAGTACTTC.